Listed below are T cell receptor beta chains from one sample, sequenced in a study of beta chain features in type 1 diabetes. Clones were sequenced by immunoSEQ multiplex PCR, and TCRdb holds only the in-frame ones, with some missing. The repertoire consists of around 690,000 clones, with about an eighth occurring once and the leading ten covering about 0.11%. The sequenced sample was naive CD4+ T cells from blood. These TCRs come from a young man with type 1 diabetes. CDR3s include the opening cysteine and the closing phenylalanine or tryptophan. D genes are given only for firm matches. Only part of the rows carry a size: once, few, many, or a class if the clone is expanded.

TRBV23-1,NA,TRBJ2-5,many,CASSPPPGRRETQYF,TGCGCCAGCAGTCCCCCTCCGGGACGCAGAGAGACCCAGTACTTC
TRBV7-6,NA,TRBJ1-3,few,CASSPVAPSGNTIYF,TGTGCCAGCAGCCCAGTGGCGCCCTCTGGAAACACCATATATTTT
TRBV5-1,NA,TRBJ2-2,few,CASGLLTGGNTGELFF,TGCGCCAGCGGGCTTCTCACTGGGGGGAACACCGGGGAGCTGTTTTTT
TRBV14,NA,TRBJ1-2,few,CASSLRGVAADGYTF,TGTGCCAGCAGCCTAAGGGGGGTTGCGGCGGATGGCTACACCTTC
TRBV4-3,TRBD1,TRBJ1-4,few,CASSQQPDRVDEKLFF,TGCGCCAGCAGCCAACAACCCGACAGGGTCGATGAAAAACTGTTTTTT
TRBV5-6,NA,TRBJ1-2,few,CASSTTHTSNYGYTF,TGTGCCAGCAGCACCACCCATACCTCTAACTATGGCTACACCTTC
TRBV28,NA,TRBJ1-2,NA,CASSLVSLRLEKRFGYTF,TGTGCCAGCAGTTTAGTAAGTTTGCGGCTAGAAAAAAGATTTGGCTACACCTTC
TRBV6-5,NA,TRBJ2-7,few,CASSYARGSYEQYF,TGTGCCAGCAGTTACGCCCGGGGGAGCTACGAGCAGTACTTC
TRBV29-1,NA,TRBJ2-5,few,CSFSRGREQYF,TGCAGCTTTAGCAGGGGGCGGGAGCAGTACTTC
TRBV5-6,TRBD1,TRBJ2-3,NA,CASSLVGGQGTDTQYF,TGTGCCAGCAGCTTAGTCGGAGGACAGGGCACAGATACGCAGTATTTT
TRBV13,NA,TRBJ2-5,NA,CASSLQGGETQYF,TGTGCCAGCAGCCTACAGGGCGGCGAGACCCAGTACTTC
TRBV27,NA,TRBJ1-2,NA,CASSLRVESGYTF,TGTGCCAGCAGCTTGAGGGTTGAGAGCGGCTACACCTTC
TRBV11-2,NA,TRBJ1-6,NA,CASSLVGGRDSPLHF,TGTGCCAGCAGCTTAGTAGGTGGGAGGGATTCACCCCTCCACTTT
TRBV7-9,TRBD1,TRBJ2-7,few,CASNRDSYEQYF,TGTGCCAGCAACCGGGACAGCTACGAGCAGTACTTC
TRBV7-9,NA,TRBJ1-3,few,CASSYGLSGNTIYF,TGTGCCAGCAGCTACGGTCTCTCTGGAAACACCATATATTTT
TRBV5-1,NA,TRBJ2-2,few,CASSQITGANTGELFF,TGCGCCAGCAGCCAGATTACAGGAGCGAACACCGGGGAGCTGTTTTTT
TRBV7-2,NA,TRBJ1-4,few,CASSLGSQRPTF,TGTGCCAGCAGTCTAGGATCACAAAGACCGACTTTT
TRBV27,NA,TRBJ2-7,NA,CASSVIWGDEQYF,TGTGCCAGCAGTGTTATATGGGGGGACGAGCAGTACTTC
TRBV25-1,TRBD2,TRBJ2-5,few,CASGIAGLTTTQYF,TGTGCCAGCGGGATAGCGGGGCTTACGACGACCCAGTACTTC
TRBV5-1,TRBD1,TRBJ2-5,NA,CASSLGDSQETQYF,TGCGCCAGCAGCTTGGGGGACAGCCAAGAGACCCAGTACTTC
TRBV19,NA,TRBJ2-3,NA,CASTFTGRGDTDTQYF,TGTGCCAGTACATTTACGGGGCGGGGAGACACAGATACGCAGTATTTT
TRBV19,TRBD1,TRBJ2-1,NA,CASRRQGTEQFF,TGTGCCAGTAGGCGACAGGGTACTGAGCAGTTCTTC
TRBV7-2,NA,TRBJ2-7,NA,CASSLRAGTADYEQYF,TGTGCCAGCAGCCTCCGAGCCGGGACCGCCGACTACGAGCAGTACTTC
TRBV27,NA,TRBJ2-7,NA,CASNQDSISYEQYF,TGTGCCAGCAATCAAGACTCGATTTCCTACGAGCAGTACTTC
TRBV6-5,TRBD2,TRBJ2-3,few,CASSLAGGPDTQYF,TGTGCCAGCAGCTTAGCGGGGGGGCCAGATACGCAGTATTTT
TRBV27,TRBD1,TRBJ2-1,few,CASSAWDRGVDEQFF,TGTGCCAGCAGTGCTTGGGACAGGGGAGTAGATGAGCAGTTCTTC
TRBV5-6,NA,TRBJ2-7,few,CASSTPAGSSYEQYF,TGTGCCAGCAGCACCCCGGCAGGCAGCTCCTACGAGCAGTACTTC
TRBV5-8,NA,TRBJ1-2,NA,CASSSQPGSPYGYTF,TGTGCCAGCAGCTCTCAACCGGGCAGCCCATATGGCTACACCTTC
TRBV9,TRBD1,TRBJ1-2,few,CASSVSAGGGYTF,TGTGCCAGCAGCGTATCGGCAGGGGGTGGCTACACCTTC
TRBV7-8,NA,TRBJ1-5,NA,CASSLAGQPQHF,TGTGCCAGCAGCTTAGCTGGCCAGCCCCAGCATTTT
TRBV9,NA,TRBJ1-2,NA,CASSVDPGAAGANYGYTF,TGTGCCAGCAGCGTAGACCCTGGGGCGGCAGGGGCGAACTATGGCTACACCTTC
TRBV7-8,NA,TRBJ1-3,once,CASSLGPGRTGNTIYF,TGTGCCAGCAGCTTAGGCCCAGGGAGAACTGGAAACACCATATATTTT
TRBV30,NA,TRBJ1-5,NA,CAWTAGGGQPQHF,TGTGCCTGGACCGCAGGAGGCGGACAGCCCCAGCATTTT
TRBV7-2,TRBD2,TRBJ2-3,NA,CASSLARSSGGPDTQYF,TGTGCCAGCAGCTTAGCCCGGAGTAGCGGGGGGCCGGATACGCAGTATTTT
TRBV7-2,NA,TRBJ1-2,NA,CASSWDTYGYTF,TGTGCCAGCAGCTGGGACACCTATGGCTACACCTTC
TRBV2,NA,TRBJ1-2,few,CASNLDGGYGYTF,TGTGCCAGCAACCTGGACGGAGGGTATGGCTACACCTTC
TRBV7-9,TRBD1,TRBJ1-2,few,CASSPTGGYYGYTF,TGTGCCAGCAGCCCGACAGGGGGTTACTATGGCTACACCTTC